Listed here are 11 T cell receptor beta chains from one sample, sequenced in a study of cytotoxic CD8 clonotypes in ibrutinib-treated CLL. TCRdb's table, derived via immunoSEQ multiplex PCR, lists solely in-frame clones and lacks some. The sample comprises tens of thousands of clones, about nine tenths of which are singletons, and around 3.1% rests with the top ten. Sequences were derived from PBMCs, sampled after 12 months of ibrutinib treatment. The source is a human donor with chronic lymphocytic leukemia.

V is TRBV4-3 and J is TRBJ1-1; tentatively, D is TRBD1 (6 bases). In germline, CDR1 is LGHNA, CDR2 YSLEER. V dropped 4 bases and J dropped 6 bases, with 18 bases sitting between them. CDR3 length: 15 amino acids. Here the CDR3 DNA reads TGCGCCAGCAGCCTCCAAGGGGGGGGTCTTTCTGAAGCTTTCTTT. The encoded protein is CASSLQGGGLSEAFF.

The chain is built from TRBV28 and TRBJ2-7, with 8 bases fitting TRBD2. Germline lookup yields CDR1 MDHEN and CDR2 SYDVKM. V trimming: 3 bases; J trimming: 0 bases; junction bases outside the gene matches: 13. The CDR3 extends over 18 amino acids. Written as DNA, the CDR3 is TGTGCCAGCAGTTTGTTTGGATTGTTTGGGACTAGCTCCTACGAGCAGTACTTC. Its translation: CASSLFGLFGTSSYEQYF. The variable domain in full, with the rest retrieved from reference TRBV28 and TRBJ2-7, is DVKVTQSSRYLVKRTGEKVFLECVQDMDHENMFWYRQDPGLGLRLIYFSYDVKMKEKGDIPEGYSVSREKKERFSLILESASTNQTSMYLCASSLFGLFGTSSYEQYFGPGTRLTVT.

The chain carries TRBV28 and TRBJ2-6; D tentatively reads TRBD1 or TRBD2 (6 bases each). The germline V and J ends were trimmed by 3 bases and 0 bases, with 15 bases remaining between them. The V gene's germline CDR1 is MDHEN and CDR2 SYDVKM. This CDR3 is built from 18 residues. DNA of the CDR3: TGTGCCAGCAGTTTGGTCTCCGGGGGCCACTCTGGGGCCAACGTCCTGACTTTC. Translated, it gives CASSLVSGGHSGANVLTF.

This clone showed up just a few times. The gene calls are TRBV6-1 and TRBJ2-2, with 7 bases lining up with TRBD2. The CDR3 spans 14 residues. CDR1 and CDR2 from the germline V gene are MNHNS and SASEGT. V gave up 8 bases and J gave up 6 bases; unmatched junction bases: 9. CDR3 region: CASCAGAPPGELFF. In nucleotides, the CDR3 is TGTGCCAGCTGCGCGGGAGCTCCGCCCGGGGAGCTGTTTTTT.

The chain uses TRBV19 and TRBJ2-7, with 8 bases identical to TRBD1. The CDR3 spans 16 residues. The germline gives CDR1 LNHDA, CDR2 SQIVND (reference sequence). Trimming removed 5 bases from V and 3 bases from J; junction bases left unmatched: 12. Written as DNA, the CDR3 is TGTGCCAGTAGTTCAAGGAACCGGGACAGGTACTACGAGCAGTACTTC. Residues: CASSSRNRDRYYEQYF. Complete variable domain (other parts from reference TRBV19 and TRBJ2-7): DGGITQSPKYLFRKEGQNVTLSCEQNLNHDAMYWYRQDPGQGLRLIYYSQIVNDFQKGDIAEGYSVSREKKESFPLTVTSAQKNPTAFYLCASSSRNRDRYYEQYFGPGTRLTVT.

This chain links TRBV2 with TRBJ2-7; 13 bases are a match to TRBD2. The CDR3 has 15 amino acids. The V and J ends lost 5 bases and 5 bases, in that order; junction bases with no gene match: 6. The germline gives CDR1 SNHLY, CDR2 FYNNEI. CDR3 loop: CASSSRTSGRNEQYF. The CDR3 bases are TGTGCCAGCAGTTCTCGGACTAGCGGGAGAAACGAGCAGTACTTC.

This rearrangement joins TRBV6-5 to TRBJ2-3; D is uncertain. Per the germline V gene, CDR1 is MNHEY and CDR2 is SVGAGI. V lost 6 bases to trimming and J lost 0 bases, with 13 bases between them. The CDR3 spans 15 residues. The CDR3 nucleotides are TGTGCCAGCAGGGCACCTCTGGGTAGCACAGATACGCAGTATTTT. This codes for CASRAPLGSTDTQYF.

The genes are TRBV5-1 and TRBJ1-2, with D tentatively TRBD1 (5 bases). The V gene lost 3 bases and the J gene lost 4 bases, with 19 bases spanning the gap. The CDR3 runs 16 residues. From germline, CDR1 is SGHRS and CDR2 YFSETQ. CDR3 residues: CASSYGTPIASYGYTF. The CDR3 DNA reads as TGCGCCAGCAGCTACGGGACTCCGATCGCCTCCTATGGCTACACCTTC.

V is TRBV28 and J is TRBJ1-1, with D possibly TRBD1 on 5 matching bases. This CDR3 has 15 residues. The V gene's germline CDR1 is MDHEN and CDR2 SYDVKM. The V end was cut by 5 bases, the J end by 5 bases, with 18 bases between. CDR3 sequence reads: CASSLPSSGETEAFF. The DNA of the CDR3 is TGTGCCAGCAGTCTTCCCTCATCGGGGGAGACTGAAGCTTTCTTT. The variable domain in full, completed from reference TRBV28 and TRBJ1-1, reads DVKVTQSSRYLVKRTGEKVFLECVQDMDHENMFWYRQDPGLGLRLIYFSYDVKMKEKGDIPEGYSVSREKKERFSLILESASTNQTSMYLCASSLPSSGETEAFFGQGTRLTVV.

Here the CDR3 reads CAWSVAGDTIYF. As DNA, the CDR3 is TGTGCCTGGAGTGTTGCCGGGGACACCATATATTTT. The rearrangement joins TRBV30 to TRBJ1-3, with D hard to call. V was trimmed by 0 bases and J by 8 bases, leaving 8 bases between them. CDR3 size: 12 residues. Per germline, CDR1 GTSNPN and CDR2 SVGIG (reference sequence).

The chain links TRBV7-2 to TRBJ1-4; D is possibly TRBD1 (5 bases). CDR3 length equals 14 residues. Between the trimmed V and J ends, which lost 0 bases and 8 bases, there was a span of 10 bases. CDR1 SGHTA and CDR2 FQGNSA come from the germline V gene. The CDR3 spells CASSLAGVGEKLFF. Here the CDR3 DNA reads TGTGCCAGCAGCTTAGCGGGGGTAGGGGAAAAACTGTTTTTT.